The sequence of this T cell receptor (beta chain) was determined in a study of OX40 agonist ivuxolimab in advanced cancers. Study-level information: Patients treated during dose escalation were battling hepatocellular carcinoma, melanoma, renal cell or head and neck cancer.

The protocol was immunoSEQ multiplex PCR, while the TCRdb copy is restricted to in-frame clones and leaves out a portion. The data show 35,000 to 50,000 clones, around four fifths seen once. This clonotype was obtained from an adult with an advanced solid tumor such as melanoma, head and neck, liver or kidney cancer. Source: CD4+ or CD8+ T cells sorted from blood, taken in a trial of the OX40 agonist ivuxolimab.

The CDR3, as DNA: TGTGCCAGCAGAGGTACCACTAGCACAGATACGCAGTATTTT. It encodes CASRGTTSTDTQYF. This chain uses TRBV6-5 with TRBJ2-3; D unclear. Trimming pared 6 bases from V and 0 bases from J, leaving 10 bases between. CDR1 and CDR2 from the germline V gene are MNHEY and SVGAGI. CDR3 size: 14 residues.